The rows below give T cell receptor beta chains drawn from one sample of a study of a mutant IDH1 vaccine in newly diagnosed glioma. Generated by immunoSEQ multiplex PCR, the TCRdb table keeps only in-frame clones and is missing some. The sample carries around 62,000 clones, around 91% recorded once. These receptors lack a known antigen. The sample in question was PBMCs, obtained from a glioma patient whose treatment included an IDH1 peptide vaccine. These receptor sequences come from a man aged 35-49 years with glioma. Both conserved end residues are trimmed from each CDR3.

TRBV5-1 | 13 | ASSRGQGNTGELF
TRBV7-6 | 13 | ASSLGPGGYNEQF
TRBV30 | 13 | AWSVRQLASETQY
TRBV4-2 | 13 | ASSQDRWAPDTQY
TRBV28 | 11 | ASSLVGVHEQY
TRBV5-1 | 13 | ASSLGQGSNQPQH
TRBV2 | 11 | ASNDGQTDTQY
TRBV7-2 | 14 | ASSRLANSAPDTQY
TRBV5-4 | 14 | ASSLARGFDTGELF
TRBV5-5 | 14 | ASSPQGTASGNTIY
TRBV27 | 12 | ASSRTGLATEAF
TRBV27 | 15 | ASSLVPTASGANVLT
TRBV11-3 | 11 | ASSLGSYNEQF
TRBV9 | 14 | ASSALAGAEYNEQF
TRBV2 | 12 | ASSEAMAGRGYT
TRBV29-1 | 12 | SVIPGIGTDTQY
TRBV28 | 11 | ASRRTGNSPLH
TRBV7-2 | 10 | ASRPQWTEAF
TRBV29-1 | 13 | SICTGTPSPNEQF
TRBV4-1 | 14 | ASSQSRQGSGNTIY